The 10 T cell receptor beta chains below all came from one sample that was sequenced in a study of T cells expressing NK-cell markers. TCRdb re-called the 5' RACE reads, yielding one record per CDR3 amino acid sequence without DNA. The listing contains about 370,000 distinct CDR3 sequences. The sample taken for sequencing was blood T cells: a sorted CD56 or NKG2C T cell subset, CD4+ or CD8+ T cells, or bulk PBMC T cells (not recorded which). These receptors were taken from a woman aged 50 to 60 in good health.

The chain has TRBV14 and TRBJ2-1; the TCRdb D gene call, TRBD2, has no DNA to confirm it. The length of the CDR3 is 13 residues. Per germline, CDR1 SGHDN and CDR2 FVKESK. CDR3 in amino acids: CASSQVSGSEQFF.

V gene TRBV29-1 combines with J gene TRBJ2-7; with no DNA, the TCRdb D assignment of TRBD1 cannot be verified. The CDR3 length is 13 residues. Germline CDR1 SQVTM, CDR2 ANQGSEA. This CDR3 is CSATGQAIYEQYF.

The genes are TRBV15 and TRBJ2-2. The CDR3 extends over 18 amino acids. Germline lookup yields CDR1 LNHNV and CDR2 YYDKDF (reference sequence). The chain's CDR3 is CATSRRIRGRPNTGELFF. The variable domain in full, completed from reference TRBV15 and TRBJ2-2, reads DAMVIQNPRYQVTQFGKPVTLSCSQTLNHNVMYWYQQKSSQAPKLLFHYYDKDFNNEADTPDNFQSRRPNTSFCFLDIRSPGLGDTAMYLCATSRRIRGRPNTGELFFGEGSRLTVL.

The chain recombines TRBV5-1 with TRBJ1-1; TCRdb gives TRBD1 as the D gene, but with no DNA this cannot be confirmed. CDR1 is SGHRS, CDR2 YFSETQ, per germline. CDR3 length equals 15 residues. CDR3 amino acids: CASSSTASMNTEAFF.

The CDR3 is CSATQSGTNLYEQYF. The chain has TRBV20-1 and TRBJ2-7; the TCRdb D gene call, TRBD2, has no DNA to confirm it. Germline V lookup: CDR1 DFQATT, CDR2 SNEGSKA (reference sequence). The CDR3 covers 15 residues.

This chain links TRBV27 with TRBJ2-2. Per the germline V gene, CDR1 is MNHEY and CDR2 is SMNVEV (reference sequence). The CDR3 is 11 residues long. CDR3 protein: CASRTTGELFF.

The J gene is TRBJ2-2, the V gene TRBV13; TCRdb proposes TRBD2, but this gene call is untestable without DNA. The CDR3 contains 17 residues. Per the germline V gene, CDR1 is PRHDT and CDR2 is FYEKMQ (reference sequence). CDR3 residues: CASSLRRLAGDTGELFF.

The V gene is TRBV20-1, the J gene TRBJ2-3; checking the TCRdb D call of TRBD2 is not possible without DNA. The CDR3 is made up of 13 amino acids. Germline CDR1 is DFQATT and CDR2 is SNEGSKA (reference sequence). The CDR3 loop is CSGLATITDTQYF.

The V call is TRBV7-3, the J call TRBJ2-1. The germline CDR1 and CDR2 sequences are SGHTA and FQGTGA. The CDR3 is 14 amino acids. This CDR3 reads CASSLSAGRDEQFF.

The CDR3 is CASRGDTKRALGQGYQETQYF. V is TRBV10-2 and J is TRBJ2-5; TCRdb indicates TRBD1, and absent DNA this call remains unverified. The germline V gene encodes CDR1 WSHSY and CDR2 SAAADI. The length of the CDR3 is 21 residues.